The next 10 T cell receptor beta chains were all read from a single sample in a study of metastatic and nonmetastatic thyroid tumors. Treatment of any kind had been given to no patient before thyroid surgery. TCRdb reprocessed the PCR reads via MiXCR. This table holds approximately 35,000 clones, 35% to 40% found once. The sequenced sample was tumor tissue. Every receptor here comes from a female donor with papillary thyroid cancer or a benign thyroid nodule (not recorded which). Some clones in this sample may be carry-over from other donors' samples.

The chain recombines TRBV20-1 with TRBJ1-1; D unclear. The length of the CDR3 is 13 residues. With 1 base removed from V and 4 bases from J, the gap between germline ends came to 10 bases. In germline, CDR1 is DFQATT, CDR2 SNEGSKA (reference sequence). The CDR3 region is CSARAATRTEAFF. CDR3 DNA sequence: TGCAGTGCTAGAGCCGCGACACGCACTGAAGCTTTCTTT.

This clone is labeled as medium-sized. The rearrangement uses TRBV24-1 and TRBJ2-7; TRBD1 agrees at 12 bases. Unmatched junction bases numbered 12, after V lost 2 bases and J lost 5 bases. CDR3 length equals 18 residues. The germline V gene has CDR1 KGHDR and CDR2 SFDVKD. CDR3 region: CATSDSPGTGGRVNEQYF. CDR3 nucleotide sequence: TGTGCCACCAGTGATTCACCCGGGACAGGGGGCCGTGTTAACGAGCAGTACTTC.

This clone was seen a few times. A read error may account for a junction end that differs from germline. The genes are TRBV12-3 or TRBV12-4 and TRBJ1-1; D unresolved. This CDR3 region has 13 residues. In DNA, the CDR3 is TGTGCCAGCAGTTTAAGTAGTCTGTCTGAAGCTTTCTTC. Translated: CASSLSSLSEAFF.

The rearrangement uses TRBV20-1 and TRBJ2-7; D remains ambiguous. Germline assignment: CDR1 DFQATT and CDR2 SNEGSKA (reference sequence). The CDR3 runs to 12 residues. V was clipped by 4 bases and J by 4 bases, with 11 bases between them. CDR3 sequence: CSAIQVSYEQYF. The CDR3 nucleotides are TGCAGTGCTATTCAGGTTTCGTACGAGCAGTACTTC.

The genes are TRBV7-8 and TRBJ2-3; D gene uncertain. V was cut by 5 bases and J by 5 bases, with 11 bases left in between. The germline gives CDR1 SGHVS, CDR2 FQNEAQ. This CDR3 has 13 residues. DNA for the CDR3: TGTGCCAGCAGCCCCCCTAGGAGAGATACGCAGTATTTT. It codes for CASSPPRRDTQYF.

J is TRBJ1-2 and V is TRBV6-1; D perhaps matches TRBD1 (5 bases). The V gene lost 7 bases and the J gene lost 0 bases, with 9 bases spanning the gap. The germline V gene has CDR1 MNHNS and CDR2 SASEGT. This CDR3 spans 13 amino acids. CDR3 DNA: TGTGCCAGCAACCAGGGCCCTAACTATGGCTACACCTTC. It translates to CASNQGPNYGYTF.

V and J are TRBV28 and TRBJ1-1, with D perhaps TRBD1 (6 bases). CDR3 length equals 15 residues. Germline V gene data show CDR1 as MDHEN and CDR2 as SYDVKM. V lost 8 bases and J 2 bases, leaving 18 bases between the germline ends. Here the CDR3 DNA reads TGTGCCAGCTCCGAAATGAACAGGGAAAACACTGAAGCTTTCTTT. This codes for CASSEMNRENTEAFF.

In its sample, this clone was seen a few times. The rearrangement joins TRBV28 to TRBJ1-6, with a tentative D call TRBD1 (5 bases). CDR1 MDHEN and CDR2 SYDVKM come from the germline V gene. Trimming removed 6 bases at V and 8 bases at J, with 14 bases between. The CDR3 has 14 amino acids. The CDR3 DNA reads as TGTGCCAGCAGCCCCGGGGCGGATCATTCACCCCTCCACTTT. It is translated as CASSPGADHSPLHF.

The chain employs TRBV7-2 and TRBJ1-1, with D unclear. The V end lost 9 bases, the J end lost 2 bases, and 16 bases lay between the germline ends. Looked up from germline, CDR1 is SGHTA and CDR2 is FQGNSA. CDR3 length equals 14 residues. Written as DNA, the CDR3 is TGTGCCAGTAAGTTAGGGCAGGACAACACTGAAGCTTTCTTT. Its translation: CASKLGQDNTEAFF.

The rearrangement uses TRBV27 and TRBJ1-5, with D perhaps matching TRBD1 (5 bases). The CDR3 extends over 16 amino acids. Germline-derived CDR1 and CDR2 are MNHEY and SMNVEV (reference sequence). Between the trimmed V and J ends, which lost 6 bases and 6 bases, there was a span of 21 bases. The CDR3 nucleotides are TGTGCCAGCAGACCGGGACGGTTAGTTACTGGTCAGCCCCAGCATTTT. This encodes CASRPGRLVTGQPQHF.